This is a list of T cell receptor beta chains from one sample in a study of T cells in Graves' hyperthyroidism and ophthalmopathy. TCRdb reanalysed the multiplex PCR reads using MiXCR and keeps one entry per CDR3 protein. The sample yields roughly 180,000 distinct CDR3 sequences, roughly 10% seen once. The sequenced material came from blood. Receptor source: a woman under 30 with Graves' hyperthyroidism that later progressed to Graves' ophthalmopathy. CDR3s include the opening cysteine and the closing phenylalanine or tryptophan. The D gene is left open where the match is weak. Clone size, where shown, is once, few, many, or a class for clones that have expanded.

v_call	j_call	cdr3_length	clone_size	d_call	cdr3_nt	cdr3_aa
TRBV20-1	TRBJ2-1	15	many	TRBD2	TGCAGTGCTAGAGTGAGGACTAGCGAATACAATGAGCAGTTCTTC	CSARVRTSEYNEQFF
TRBV28	TRBJ1-1	16	many	.	TGTGCCAGCAGTTTATTCCCGGGTCTGGGGAACACTGAAGCTTTCTTT	CASSLFPGLGNTEAFF
TRBV30	TRBJ1-5	13	many	.	TGTGCCTGGAGTGCATTAAAAGGTCAGCCCCAGCATTTT	CAWSALKGQPQHF
TRBV27	TRBJ1-5	13	many	.	TGTGCCAGCAGTTTCACAGCGGGACAGCCCCAGCATTTT	CASSFTAGQPQHF
TRBV20-1	TRBJ1-6	17	.	TRBD1	TGCAGTGCTCCACGACAGGGGGTCAGCTCCTATAATTCACCCCTCCACTTT	CSAPRQGVSSYNSPLHF
TRBV5-1	TRBJ1-1	13	many	.	TGCGCCAGCAGTCAGGAGTCCCTCCTTGAAGCTTTCTTT	CASSQESLLEAFF
TRBV7-9	TRBJ2-7	12	many	.	TGTGCCAGCAGCTTAGGACGATACGAGCAGTACTTC	CASSLGRYEQYF
TRBV6-1	TRBJ1-5	13	many	.	TGTGCCAGCAGTGCGTCAGCGAATCAGCCCCAGCATTTT	CASSASANQPQHF
TRBV18	TRBJ2-1	13	many	.	TGTGCCAGCTCACCCCCACAGTACAATGAGCAGTTCTTC	CASSPPQYNEQFF
TRBV3-1	TRBJ2-3	22	.	TRBD2	TGTGCCAGCAGCCAAGATACAAACCTCCTAATTAAAGCGGGAGGGGACACAGATACGCAGTATTTT	CASSQDTNLLIKAGGDTDTQYF
TRBV5-1	TRBJ1-3	16	.	.	TGTGCCAGCAGCTTGGGGGCCCCGAGCTCTGGAAACACCATATATTTT	CASSLGAPSSGNTIYF
TRBV2	TRBJ1-4	14	many	.	TGTGCCAGCAGTGGGAGTGGCCCACGGGAAAAACTGTTTTTT	CASSGSGPREKLFF
TRBV28	TRBJ2-5	14	many	.	TGTGCCAGCAGTTCAACAGGGTACCAAGAGACCCAGTACTTC	CASSSTGYQETQYF
TRBV19	TRBJ2-3	16	.	TRBD2	TGTGCCAGTAGTATCATAGTGGCGGGAGTCACAGATACGCAGTATTTT	CASSIIVAGVTDTQYF
TRBV20-1	TRBJ1-4	16	few	.	TGCAGTGCTATGGCTAGGAGTGGGCCAACTAATGAAAAACTGTTTTTT	CSAMARSGPTNEKLFF
TRBV20-1	TRBJ2-7	15	many	.	TGCAGTGCTAGAGATCCCCACCGAAACTCCTACGAGCAGTACTTC	CSARDPHRNSYEQYF